This TCR beta chain stems from a study of blood T cell repertoires in COVID-19. Per germline, CDR1 SGHTA and CDR2 FQGNSA. The V and J ends lost 5 bases and 3 bases, in that order; junction bases with no gene match: 14. CDR3 length equals 18 residues. Profiling relied on immunoSEQ multiplex PCR, and the TCRdb table lists in-frame clones only, not all of them. The table has around 160,000 clones, 88% seen once. This sequence originates from a human donor in a cohort sampled during active COVID-19. The J gene is TRBJ2-7, the V gene TRBV7-2; 12 bases line up with TRBD1. Sequenced: peripheral blood. The CDR3 reads CASSRRGTGGAGGYEQYF. The CDR3, as DNA: TGTGCCAGCAGCCGGCGGGGGACAGGGGGCGCAGGGGGCTACGAGCAGTACTTC.